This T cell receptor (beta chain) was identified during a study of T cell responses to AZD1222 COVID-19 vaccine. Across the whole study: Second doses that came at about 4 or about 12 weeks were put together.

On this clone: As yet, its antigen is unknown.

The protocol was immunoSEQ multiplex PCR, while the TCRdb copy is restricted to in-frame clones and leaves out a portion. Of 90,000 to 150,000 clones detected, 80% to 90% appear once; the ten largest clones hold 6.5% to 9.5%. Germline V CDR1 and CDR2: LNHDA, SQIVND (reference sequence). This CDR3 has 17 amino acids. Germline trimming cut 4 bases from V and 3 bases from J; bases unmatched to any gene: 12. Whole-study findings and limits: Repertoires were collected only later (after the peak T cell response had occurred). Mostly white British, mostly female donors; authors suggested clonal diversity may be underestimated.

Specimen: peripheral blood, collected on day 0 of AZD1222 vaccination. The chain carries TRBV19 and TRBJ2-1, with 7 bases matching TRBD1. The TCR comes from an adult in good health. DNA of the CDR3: TGTGCCAGTAGTAGAGGGACAGCCAAGGCCGGCTACAATGAGCAGTTCTTC. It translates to CASSRGTAKAGYNEQFF.